Included here is one T cell receptor (beta chain) sequence, with context. Its antigen is not known. The PCR was carried out with 60 Vbeta primers and 13 Jbeta primers. Repertoires were generated with immunoSEQ multiplex PCR, while TCRdb's copy carries only in-frame clones and drops some. Counted here are around 180,000 clones, roughly 80% occurring once; the ten biggest clones make up 4.5% to 7.5%. These data belong to a study of cytomegalovirus exposure and HLA in healthy donors. Overall study findings and caveats: Reports indicated that the classifier achieved high specificity and sensitivity in diagnosing cytomegalovirus status. Earlier analysis yielded a pattern in which most TCR beta V segments were productive about 87% or about 30% of the time. Sequences of the TCR beta chain were said to predict the HLA-A and HLA-B alleles of most subjects accurately.

The CDR3 covers 11 residues. Germline-derived CDR1 and CDR2 are SNHLY and FYNNEI. The V and J ends lost 4 bases and 7 bases respectively, with 7 bases between them. The TCR was taken from a woman in her twenties or thirties in good health and CMV-seropositive. The V call is TRBV2, the J call TRBJ1-2; a possible D gene is TRBD1 (5 bases). Sequenced input: PBMCs. The CDR3 region has the DNA TGTGCCAGCAGTGCCGGGGGTGGCTACACCTTC. This gives the protein CASSAGGGYTF.